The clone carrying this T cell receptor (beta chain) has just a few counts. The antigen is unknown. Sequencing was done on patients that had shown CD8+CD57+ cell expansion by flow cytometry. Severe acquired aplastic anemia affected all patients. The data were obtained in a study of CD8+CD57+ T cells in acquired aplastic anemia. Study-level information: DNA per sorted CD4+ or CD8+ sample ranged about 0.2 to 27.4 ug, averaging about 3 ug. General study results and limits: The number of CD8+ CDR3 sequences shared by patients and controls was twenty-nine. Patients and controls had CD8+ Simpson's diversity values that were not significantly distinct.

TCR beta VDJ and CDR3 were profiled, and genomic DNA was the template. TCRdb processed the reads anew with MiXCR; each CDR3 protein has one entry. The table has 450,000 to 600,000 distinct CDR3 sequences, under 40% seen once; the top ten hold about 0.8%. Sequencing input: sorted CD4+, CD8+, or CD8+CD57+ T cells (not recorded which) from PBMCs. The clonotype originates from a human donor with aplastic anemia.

The DNA of the CDR3 is TGTGCCAGCAGCGTAGCGGGATCAACAGGGGAGGGCAACAATGAGCAGTTCTTC. It translates to CASSVAGSTGEGNNEQFF. This rearrangement joins TRBV9 to TRBJ2-1; D could derive from TRBD1 or TRBD2 (7 bases each). Germline V lookup: CDR1 SGDLS, CDR2 YYNGEE. V shed 0 bases and J shed 5 bases, with 21 bases lying between them. This CDR3 is 18 amino acids long.